This TCR beta chain was sequenced during a study of glioma-infiltrating T cells. CDR3 length: 15 residues. V lost 1 base, J lost 2 bases, and 12 bases lay in between. Per germline, CDR1 SNHLY and CDR2 FYNNEI. The iRepertoire nested amplicon-rescue multiplex PCR amplified TCR alpha and beta CDR3s from RNA. TCRdb independently ran MiXCR on the multiplex PCR reads; one entry per CDR3 protein. Found here are fewer than 500,000 distinct CDR3 sequences, about two fifths of them singletons; the top ten hold around 13%. This sequence joins TRBV2 and TRBJ2-7; D remains unclear. The sequence was collected from a human donor with low-grade glioma or glioblastoma, undergoing nonglioma brain surgery, or in good health (not recorded which). Sequenced sample: glioma tissue, nonneoplastic brain tissue, or PBMCs (not recorded which). CDR3 in DNA: TGTGCCAGCAGTGAAGGTGACCTTTCCACCTACGAGCAGTACTTC. Its translation: CASSEGDLSTYEQYF.